Shown below are 20 T cell receptor beta chains from a single sample sequenced in a study of blood T cell repertoires in COVID-19. Only in-frame clones appear in the TCRdb table, and some are missing; sequencing was by immunoSEQ multiplex PCR. The data hold 65,000 to 95,000 clones, with nearly 90% observed a single time. Sequenced sample: peripheral blood. The receptor set was obtained from a man aged 65-85 years with acute or convalescent COVID-19.

The rearrangement joins TRBV27 to TRBJ2-6; no reliable D call. Germline CDR1 MNHEY, CDR2 SMNVEV (reference sequence). There are 13 residues in the CDR3. The ends were cut back, 6 bases at V and 2 bases at J, with 5 bases in the middle. The DNA for the CDR3 is TGTGCCAGCAGCTTTACTGGGGCCAACGTCCTGACTTTC. Its protein product is CASSFTGANVLTF.

The gene calls are TRBV7-2 and TRBJ2-1; D may be TRBD2 (5 bases). In germline, CDR1 is SGHTA, CDR2 FQGNSA. The CDR3 consists of 14 residues. V was trimmed by 4 bases and J by 7 bases, leaving 14 bases between them. Here the CDR3 DNA reads TGTGCCAGCAGCTCGTACGCCCCGGGGAATGAGCAGTTCTTC. The encoded protein is CASSSYAPGNEQFF.

The chain links TRBV5-1 to TRBJ1-6; 9 nucleotides align to TRBD1. The V segment lost 6 bases and the J segment 7 bases; nucleotides outside the gene matches: 5. The CDR3 length is 14 residues. The germline V gene encodes CDR1 SGHRS and CDR2 YFSETQ. Written as DNA, the CDR3 is TGCGCCAGCACTGTAGGGACAGGGAATTCACCCCTCCACTTT. Translation gives CASTVGTGNSPLHF.

The V and J genes are TRBV6-1 and TRBJ1-5; D might be TRBD1 (5 bases). Germline CDR1 and CDR2: MNHNS and SASEGT. The CDR3 consists of 14 residues. The ends were cut back, 3 bases at V and 6 bases at J, with 12 bases in the middle. The CDR3 protein is CASSDRSGFQPQHF. DNA for the CDR3: TGTGCCAGCAGTGATCGGTCAGGGTTTCAGCCCCAGCATTTT.

V and J are TRBV9 and TRBJ1-2, with a weak D call TRBD1 (5 bases). V was shortened by 3 bases and J by 7 bases, with 10 bases between the two germline ends. This CDR3 is 12 amino acids long. Germline loops: CDR1 SGDLS, CDR2 YYNGEE. This CDR3 is CASSGQGGGYTF. CDR3 DNA: TGTGCCAGCAGCGGCCAGGGCGGTGGCTACACCTTC.

This clone was seen just once. The chain is built from TRBV19 and TRBJ2-1; tentatively, D is TRBD2 (6 bases). Germline V lookup: CDR1 LNHDA, CDR2 SQIVND (reference sequence). This CDR3 region has 16 residues. Between the trimmed V and J ends, which lost 5 bases and 1 base, there was a span of 15 bases. CDR3 residues: CASSGGFLLSYNEQFF. The CDR3 DNA sequence: TGTGCCAGTAGTGGGGGGTTTCTTCTTTCCTACAATGAGCAGTTCTTC.

V is TRBV10-3 and J is TRBJ2-7; 8 bases are shared with TRBD2. The CDR3 runs 17 residues. Trimming at V came to 0 bases and at J to 0 bases, leaving 7 bases not matched to a gene. Germline lookup yields CDR1 ENHRY and CDR2 SYGVKD. Here the CDR3 reads CAISESGSGTLSYEQYF. CDR3 nucleotide sequence: TGTGCCATCAGTGAGTCGGGTAGCGGGACCCTCTCCTACGAGCAGTACTTC.

This clone was seen only once. The chain couples TRBV3-1 (or the pseudogene TRBV3-2) to TRBJ2-3, with TRBD2 matching 10 bases. The CDR3 sequence is 17 residues long. Germline V gene sequence: CDR1 LGHDT, CDR2 YNNKEL (reference sequence). With 0 bases clipped from V and 7 bases from J, the junction kept 10 bases outside the gene matches. This chain's CDR3 is CASSQEGAGGPGHTQYF. The CDR3 DNA is TGTGCCAGCAGCCAAGAGGGAGCGGGGGGGCCGGGGCATACGCAGTATTTT.

This chain uses TRBV7-9 with TRBJ2-3, with D possibly being TRBD1 (5 bases). Germline lookup yields CDR1 SEHNR and CDR2 FQNEAQ (reference sequence). V was pared by 6 bases and J by 0 bases, with 13 bases between. This CDR3 spans 15 amino acids. CDR3 DNA: TGTGCCAGCAGGGGTGGGGCCGGTAGCACAGATACGCAGTATTTT. It translates to CASRGGAGSTDTQYF.

The chain joins TRBV24-1 to TRBJ1-6; TRBD1 agrees at 7 bases. CDR3 length: 14 amino acids. Per germline, CDR1 KGHDR and CDR2 SFDVKD. V dropped 4 bases and J dropped 13; count of bases not matched to a gene: 9. CDR3 DNA sequence: TGTGCCACCAGTGACACAGGGGAGCTCGCCCCCCTCCACTTT. Encoded protein: CATSDTGELAPLHF.

The V gene is TRBV3-1 (or the pseudogene TRBV3-2), the J gene TRBJ1-3, with D unclear. The CDR3 loop spans 14 amino acids. Trimming shortened V by 1 base and J by 8 bases, and 12 bases separated the two germline ends. Germline lookup yields CDR1 LGHDT and CDR2 YNNKEL (reference sequence). CDR3 in DNA: TGTGCCAGCAGCCAAGCCCTCCTAGAGGACACCATATATTTT. Its translation: CASSQALLEDTIYF.

CDR3 sequence: CASRTVNTGELFF. The CDR3 DNA reads as TGTGCCAGCCGGACAGTGAACACCGGGGAGCTGTTTTTT. The rearrangement uses TRBV12-3 or TRBV12-4 and TRBJ2-2; D possibly corresponds to TRBD1 (6 bases). V was trimmed by 8 bases and J by 1 base, leaving 8 bases between them. This CDR3 region has 13 residues.

V gene TRBV28 combines with J gene TRBJ1-5; the match to TRBD1 covers 10 bases. The CDR3 covers 19 residues. V lost 4 bases and J lost 4; bases outside the gene matches: 16. CDR1 is MDHEN and CDR2 is SYDVKM in the germline V gene. The CDR3 bases are TGTGCCAGCAGTTCCGCCACCGGACAGGGGGGCACTCAGAATCAGCCCCAGCATTTT. It codes for CASSSATGQGGTQNQPQHF.

This clone was counted only a few times. This sequence joins TRBV20-1 and TRBJ2-7, with TRBD2 matching over 8 bases. CDR1 is DFQATT and CDR2 is SNEGSKA in the germline V gene (reference sequence). V lost 3 bases, J lost 4 bases, and 17 bases stayed unmatched. This CDR3 has 17 amino acids. CDR3 amino acids: CSASFGSGIPLNYEQYF. CDR3 DNA sequence: TGCAGTGCTAGTTTTGGTAGCGGGATCCCGCTAAATTACGAGCAGTACTTC.

This chain joins TRBV4-3 and TRBJ2-1; 10 nucleotides line up with TRBD2. Trimming took 4 bases from V and 2 from J; bases not matched to a gene: 14. Germline V lookup: CDR1 LGHNA, CDR2 YSLEER. This CDR3 spans 19 amino acids. The DNA of the CDR3 is TGCGCCAGCAGCCGTCAGGCGGGACTAGCGTCCCTTACCTACAATGAGCAGTTCTTC. It encodes CASSRQAGLASLTYNEQFF.

This chain joins TRBV11-2 and TRBJ1-5, with TRBD1 matching over 7 bases. The CDR3 has 15 residues. The germline CDR1 and CDR2 sequences are SGHAT and FQNNGV. After removal of 3 bases from V and 1 base from J, the junction contained 3 bases not matched to a gene. For the CDR3, the DNA is TGTGCCAGCAGCTTGGGACAGAAAAGCAATCAGCCCCAGCATTTT. It encodes CASSLGQKSNQPQHF.

This chain uses TRBV6-5 with TRBJ2-1, with 9 bases matching TRBD1. Germline lookup yields CDR1 MNHEY and CDR2 SVGAGI. The CDR3 runs 15 residues. V dropped 2 bases and J dropped 4; count of bases not matched to a gene: 3. The CDR3 sequence is CASSYGTGIYNEQFF. Here the CDR3 DNA reads TGTGCCAGCAGTTACGGGACAGGGATTTACAATGAGCAGTTCTTC.

CDR3 nucleotides: TGTGCCAGCAGCCCACCAGGGGGGTATTTGTATGGCTACACCTTC. Translating gives CASSPPGGYLYGYTF. The chain combines TRBV3-1 (or the pseudogene TRBV3-2) with TRBJ1-2, with TRBD1 matching over 7 bases. The ends lost 4 bases at V and 5 bases at J; junction bases unmatched: 10. CDR1 LGHDT and CDR2 YNNKEL come from the germline V gene (reference sequence). This CDR3 comprises 15 residues.

V gene TRBV25-1 combines with J gene TRBJ2-3, with a possible D match to TRBD2 (5 bases). CDR3 length: 13 residues. Germline V CDR1 and CDR2: MGHDK, SYGVNS. V was trimmed by 5 bases and J by 6 bases, leaving 12 bases between them. CDR3 DNA: TGTGCCAGCAGTTTAGCGTGGTCCGATACGCAGTATTTT. Translating gives CASSLAWSDTQYF. Variable domain in full (rest from reference TRBV25-1 and TRBJ2-3): EADIYQTPRYLVIGTGKKITLECSQTMGHDKMYWYQQDPGMELHLIHYSYGVNSTEKGDLSSESTVSRIRTEHFPLTLESARPSHTSQYLCASSLAWSDTQYFGPGTRLTVL.

This clone was recorded only once. The chain employs TRBV14 and TRBJ1-4, with no clear D. Trimming shortened V by 1 base and J by 6 bases, and 6 bases separated the two germline ends. CDR1 is SGHDN and CDR2 is FVKESK in the germline V gene. This CDR3 spans 13 amino acids. The CDR3 region has the DNA TGTGCCAGCAGCCAAGGTCATTATGAAAAACTGTTTTTT. Translated: CASSQGHYEKLFF.